A single sample is the source of the 27 T cell receptor beta chains below, sequenced in a study of blood T cell repertoires in COVID-19. Repertoires were generated with immunoSEQ multiplex PCR, while TCRdb's copy carries only in-frame clones and drops some. The sample contains hundreds of thousands of clones, around 90% of which appear only once. The material sequenced was peripheral blood. Receptor source: a man younger than 30 with active or convalescent COVID-19.

The chain combines TRBV4-1 with TRBJ1-5; 7 bases match TRBD1. The CDR3 sequence is 15 residues long. Germline V gene data show CDR1 as MGHRA and CDR2 as YSYEKL. The ends lost 3 bases at V and 4 bases at J; junction bases unmatched: 6. The CDR3 coding sequence is TGCGCCAGCAGCCAGTGGACAGGACTTAATCAGCCCCAGCATTTT. Its protein is CASSQWTGLNQPQHF.

This clone appeared a few times. The rearrangement joins TRBV3-1 (or the pseudogene TRBV3-2) to TRBJ2-7; D is perhaps TRBD1 (5 bases). The CDR3 consists of 12 residues. Germline CDR1 is LGHDT and CDR2 is YNNKEL (reference sequence). V lost 0 bases and J lost 7, with 7 bases in between. The CDR3 nucleotides read TGTGCCAGCAGCCAAGATCCAGGGGAGCAGTACTTC. It specifies CASSQDPGEQYF.

The chain has TRBV7-6 and TRBJ1-6, with 8 nucleotides matching TRBD1. With 2 bases clipped from V and 10 bases from J, the junction kept 25 bases outside the gene matches. Germline V gene data show CDR1 as SGHVS and CDR2 as FNYEAQ. There are 21 residues in the CDR3. The CDR3 here is CASSLIAEGEDTGGWRSPLHF. The CDR3, as DNA: TGTGCCAGCAGCTTAATTGCCGAAGGGGAGGATACAGGGGGGTGGCGGTCACCCCTCCACTTT.

Ten or more counts support this clone. The chain joins TRBV2 to TRBJ1-4, with 10 nucleotides matching TRBD1. The V gene's germline CDR1 is SNHLY and CDR2 FYNNEI. Germline trimming cut 6 bases from V and 5 bases from J; bases unmatched to any gene: 6. The CDR3 is made up of 15 amino acids. The CDR3 loop is CASRRDRGSNEKLFF. The DNA of the CDR3 is TGTGCCAGCAGGAGGGACAGGGGATCAAATGAAAAACTGTTTTTT.

The J gene is TRBJ1-4, the V gene TRBV18; 12 bases match TRBD1. The CDR3 is 17 amino acids. The germline V gene has CDR1 KGHSH and CDR2 LQKENI. V lost 1 base, J lost 8 bases, and 8 bases stayed unmatched. This chain's CDR3 is CASSPRGQGARSEKLFF. The CDR3 region has the DNA TGTGCCAGCTCACCACGGGGACAGGGGGCGCGTAGCGAAAAACTGTTTTTT.

The chain joins TRBV7-9 to TRBJ1-1; the D is unclear. The CDR3 totals 13 residues. The germline CDR1 and CDR2 sequences are SEHNR and FQNEAQ (reference sequence). Trimming stripped 1 base from V and 1 base from J, with 4 bases between. The chain's CDR3 is CASSLVENTEAFF. For the CDR3, the DNA is TGTGCCAGCAGCTTAGTAGAGAACACTGAAGCTTTCTTT. Drawing the rest from reference TRBV7-9 and TRBJ1-1, the complete variable domain is DTGVSQNPRHKITKRGQNVTFRCDPISEHNRLYWYRQTLGQGPEFLTYFQNEAQLEKSRLLSDRFSAERPKGSFSTLEIQRTEQGDSAMYLCASSLVENTEAFFGQGTRLTVV.

The rearrangement links TRBV19 to TRBJ2-2, with a tentative D call TRBD1 (6 bases). The CDR3 is 14 residues long. V dropped 3 bases and J dropped 6 bases, with 11 bases sitting between them. CDR1 and CDR2 from the germline V gene are LNHDA and SQIVND (reference sequence). The DNA for the CDR3 is TGTGCCAGTAGTATGGGACACTGGGCCGGGGAGCTGTTTTTT. Amino acids: CASSMGHWAGELFF.

The chain is built from TRBV2 and TRBJ2-3; 7 bases fit TRBD2. The CDR3 extends over 13 amino acids. V lost 3 bases to trimming and J lost 9 bases; unmatched junction nucleotides: 6. Germline assignment: CDR1 SNHLY and CDR2 FYNNEI. The CDR3, as DNA: TGTGCCAGCAGTGATAATCGGGGGGTGACGCAGTATTTT. This translates into CASSDNRGVTQYF.

This clone has only a few counts. The V gene is TRBV11-2, the J gene TRBJ1-2; D not resolved. The ends were cut back, 5 bases at V and 8 bases at J, with 15 bases in the middle. CDR3 length equals 13 residues. Germline-derived CDR1 and CDR2 are SGHAT and FQNNGV. The CDR3 spells CASSPRLGYGYTF. In DNA, the CDR3 is TGTGCCAGCAGCCCCAGACTTGGATACGGCTACACCTTC.

This chain links TRBV12-5 with TRBJ1-2; D gene ambiguous. From germline, CDR1 is LGHNT and CDR2 FRNRAP. This CDR3 has 16 amino acids. V was trimmed by 0 bases and J by 0 bases, leaving 11 bases between them. CDR3 protein: CASGLVPNTANYGYTF. CDR3 DNA: TGTGCTAGTGGTTTGGTGCCGAACACCGCTAACTATGGCTACACCTTC.

The chain joins TRBV7-9 to TRBJ1-2; D remains ambiguous. Trimming shortened V by 8 bases and J by 2 bases, and 9 bases separated the two germline ends. CDR3 length equals 12 residues. Germline lookup yields CDR1 SEHNR and CDR2 FQNEAQ (reference sequence). The CDR3 loop reads CASATWNYGYTF. Written as DNA, the CDR3 is TGTGCCAGCGCGACATGGAACTATGGCTACACCTTC.

The rearrangement links TRBV11-2 to TRBJ1-3, with a tentative D call TRBD1 (6 bases). There are 14 residues in the CDR3. V gave up 5 bases and J gave up 4 bases, with 12 bases separating them. Germline V lookup: CDR1 SGHAT, CDR2 FQNNGV. The CDR3 region has the DNA TGTGCCAGCAGCCCCCAGGGGCAAGGAAACACCATATATTTT. It codes for CASSPQGQGNTIYF.

This clone was seen a handful of times. CDR3 in DNA: TGTGCCAGCAGCTTGGGCCAGTCGATTGAAGCTTTCTTT. Protein product: CASSLGQSIEAFF. This sequence joins TRBV5-6 and TRBJ1-1; D not certain. Germline V CDR1 and CDR2: SGHDT, YYEEEE. The CDR3 length is 13 residues. Trimming pared 0 bases from V and 7 bases from J, leaving 10 bases between.

The genes are TRBV5-1 and TRBJ2-3; D possibly corresponds to TRBD1 (6 bases). With 7 bases removed from V and 1 base from J, the gap between germline ends came to 16 bases. Germline-derived CDR1 and CDR2 are SGHRS and YFSETQ. This CDR3 is built from 15 residues. In DNA form, the CDR3 reads TGCGCCAGCGGCCTCAGGGGTCAGGGCACAGATACGCAGTATTTT. Its translation: CASGLRGQGTDTQYF.

This rearrangement joins TRBV27 to TRBJ2-7; D is unclear. CDR3 size: 13 residues. Trimming cost V 6 bases and J 2 bases, with 11 bases left between them. CDR1 and CDR2 (germline): MNHEY, SMNVEV (reference sequence). The CDR3 DNA follows: TGTGCCAGCAGGAGAGTCGCAACCTACGAGCAGTACTTC. Its translation is CASRRVATYEQYF.

CDR3 sequence: CASRLALKRGACSLGNIQYF. The CDR3 region has the DNA TGTGCAAGTCGCTTAGCGCTGAAGCGGGGAGCTTGTAGTCTCGGGAACATTCAGTACTTC. The chain is built from TRBV12-2 and TRBJ2-4; whether TRBD2, the table's D call, matches the DNA was not checked. TRBV12-2 is deemed a pseudogene. CDR3 length equals 20 residues.

As DNA, the CDR3 is TGCGCCAGCAGCCCACGGGGACTAGAGGTGTATTTT. Residues: CASSPRGLEVYF. The chain links TRBV5-1 to TRBJ2-3; the match to TRBD2 covers 8 bases. The CDR3 has 12 residues. Per germline, CDR1 SGHRS and CDR2 YFSETQ. After removal of 4 bases from V and 14 bases from J, the junction contained 9 bases not matched to a gene.

This chain uses TRBV11-2 with TRBJ1-1; D may be TRBD1 (5 bases). Germline V gives CDR1 SGHAT, CDR2 FQNNGV. This CDR3 region has 14 residues. The ends were cut back, 2 bases at V and 4 bases at J, with 11 bases in the middle. CDR3 sequence reads: CASSLSGLGTEAFF. DNA of the CDR3: TGTGCCAGCAGCTTATCAGGGTTGGGCACTGAAGCTTTCTTT.

The genes are TRBV5-5 and TRBJ1-4, with a weak D call TRBD1 (6 bases). The CDR3 totals 15 residues. The germline CDR1 and CDR2 sequences are SGHKS and YYEKEE (reference sequence). V lost 4 bases and J 7 bases, leaving 17 bases between the germline ends. The chain's CDR3 is CASSPGDVGGEKLFF. As DNA, the CDR3 is TGTGCCAGCAGCCCAGGGGACGTTGGAGGTGAAAAACTGTTTTTT.

This sequence joins TRBV3-1 (or the pseudogene TRBV3-2) and TRBJ1-1; 7 positions agree with TRBD1. This CDR3 comprises 15 residues. Germline V gene data show CDR1 as LGHDT and CDR2 as YNNKEL (reference sequence). Trimming removed 3 bases from V and 1 base from J; junction bases left unmatched: 5. The CDR3 here is CASSHLTGPNTEAFF. CDR3 nucleotides: TGTGCCAGCAGCCACCTGACAGGGCCGAACACTGAAGCTTTCTTT.

The chain has TRBV11-2 and TRBJ2-7; 9 bases line up with TRBD2. The CDR3 length is 17 residues. Per germline, CDR1 SGHAT and CDR2 FQNNGV. J gave up 6 bases and V 6 bases, and 18 bases lay outside the gene matches. The CDR3 nucleotides are TGTGCCAGCAGGTGGGAACTAGCGGGCTCCAGGCTGGGCGAGCAGTACTTC. It translates to CASRWELAGSRLGEQYF.

V usage is TRBV12-5 and J usage is TRBJ1-5; 7 nucleotides line up with TRBD1. The V segment lost 1 base and the J segment 6 bases; nucleotides outside the gene matches: 0. This CDR3 region has 13 residues. Germline assignment: CDR1 LGHNT and CDR2 FRNRAP. The CDR3 spells CASGLDRGQPQHF. The CDR3, as DNA: TGTGCTAGTGGTTTGGACAGGGGTCAGCCCCAGCATTTT.

The chain joins TRBV27 to TRBJ1-2; possible D gene TRBD1, 5 bases. This CDR3 spans 15 amino acids. Germline values: CDR1 MNHEY, CDR2 SMNVEV (reference sequence). Trimming took 6 bases from V and 2 from J, leaving 16 bases between them. The chain's CDR3 is CASSPAGKWNYGYTF. The CDR3 region has the DNA TGTGCCAGCAGCCCCGCAGGGAAATGGAACTATGGCTACACCTTC.

J is TRBJ2-1 and V is TRBV28; possibly TRBD2 for D (5 bases). Trimming took off 8 bases at V and 7 bases at J, with 12 bases between the two ends. The CDR3 covers 12 residues. The germline V gene has CDR1 MDHEN and CDR2 SYDVKM. The CDR3 here is CASWERANEQFF. CDR3 sequence (DNA): TGTGCCAGCTGGGAGCGCGCAAATGAGCAGTTCTTC. The entire variable domain, with the rest obtained from reference TRBV28 and TRBJ2-1, is as follows: DVKVTQSSRYLVKRTGEKVFLECVQDMDHENMFWYRQDPGLGLRLIYFSYDVKMKEKGDIPEGYSVSREKKERFSLILESASTNQTSMYLCASWERANEQFFGPGTRLTVL.

As concerns this clone: Other DNA sequences in the same sample also yield this CDR3. This chain connects TRBV28 to TRBJ2-7; D is ambiguous. Trimming left V 6 bases short and J 3 bases short, with 9 bases between. Germline values: CDR1 MDHEN, CDR2 SYDVKM. The CDR3 runs 12 residues. The CDR3 DNA follows: TGTGCCAGCAGCTCTGGCGGCTACGAGCAGTACTTC. It yields the protein CASSSGGYEQYF.

This chain links TRBV9 with TRBJ2-1, with D perhaps TRBD2 (6 bases). The germline V gene has CDR1 SGDLS and CDR2 YYNGEE. V was cut by 0 bases and J by 3 bases, with 13 bases left in between. The CDR3 is made up of 16 amino acids. The CDR3 nucleotides read TGTGCCAGCAGCGTAGGAGAGGAGGGTTTCTACAATGAGCAGTTCTTC. It specifies CASSVGEEGFYNEQFF.

The genes are TRBV7-9 and TRBJ2-1; D remains unclear. Per germline, CDR1 SEHNR and CDR2 FQNEAQ (reference sequence). This CDR3 has 12 amino acids. With 4 bases removed from V and 8 bases from J, the gap between germline ends came to 9 bases. This CDR3 is CASSWLGDEQFF. The CDR3 bases are TGTGCCAGCAGCTGGCTGGGCGATGAGCAGTTCTTC.